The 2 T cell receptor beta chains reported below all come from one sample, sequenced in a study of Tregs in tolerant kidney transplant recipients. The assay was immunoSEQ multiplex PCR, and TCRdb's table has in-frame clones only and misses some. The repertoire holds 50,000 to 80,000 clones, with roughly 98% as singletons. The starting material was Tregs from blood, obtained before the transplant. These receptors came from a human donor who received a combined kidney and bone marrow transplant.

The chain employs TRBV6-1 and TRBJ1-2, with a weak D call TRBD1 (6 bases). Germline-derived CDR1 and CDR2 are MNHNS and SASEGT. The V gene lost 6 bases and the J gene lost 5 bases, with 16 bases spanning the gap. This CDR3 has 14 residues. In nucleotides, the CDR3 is TGTGCCAGCAGCCAACAGCAGGGGCGTTATGGCTACACCTTC. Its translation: CASSQQQGRYGYTF.

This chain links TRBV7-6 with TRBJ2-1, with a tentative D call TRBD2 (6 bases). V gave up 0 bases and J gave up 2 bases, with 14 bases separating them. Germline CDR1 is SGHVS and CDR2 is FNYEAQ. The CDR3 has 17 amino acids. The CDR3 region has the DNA TGTGCCAGCAGCTTAGCGTGGCGGGGCCGAACCTACAATGAGCAGTTCTTC. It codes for CASSLAWRGRTYNEQFF.